This TCR beta chain was captured by sequencing in a study of T-cell memory formation after mild COVID-19. Findings and caveats of the study: Cross-reactive memory seemingly joined, as some responding clones were found in pre-infection memory.

With respect to this clonotype: The antigen remains undetermined.

MiXCR was run by TCRdb on the 5' RACE reads, yielding one entry per CDR3 protein. This table holds approximately 89,000 distinct CDR3 sequences, roughly 13% found once. This CDR3 has 17 amino acids. Per germline, CDR1 SGDLS and CDR2 YYNGEE. J lost 6 bases, V lost 0 bases, and 9 bases had no gene match. The receptor's source is a man aged 18 to 35 who had mild COVID-19 (a few samples of this study predate the infection). Cell type and time point are not known. Sequenced material: PBMCs or a T cell subset sorted from them (not recorded which). The chain employs TRBV9 and TRBJ2-2; 9 bases align to TRBD2. The DNA of the CDR3 is TGTGCCAGCAGCGTAGTGGCTAGCGGGGTCCTGGCCGGGGAGCTGTTTTTT. This codes for CASSVVASGVLAGELFF.